The 26 T cell receptor beta chains listed next were all sequenced from one sample in a study of T cell changes during pregnancy in multiple sclerosis. Measured with immunoSEQ multiplex PCR; TCRdb has only the in-frame clones, and not every one. Among tens of thousands of clones listed, roughly 91% were seen once. The source material was CD4+ T cells from peripheral blood mononuclear cells, sampled in the third trimester of pregnancy. The origin of the receptors is a female donor in good health, enrolled as a control in a pregnancy study.

The V call is TRBV7-2, the J call TRBJ2-1; TRBD2 agrees at 10 bases. V lost 4 bases to trimming and J lost 3 bases; unmatched junction nucleotides: 3. The CDR3 contains 15 residues. CDR1 and CDR2 from the germline V gene are SGHTA and FQGNSA. The CDR3 protein is CASSSTSGNYNEQFF. The CDR3 region has the DNA TGTGCCAGCAGCTCCACTAGCGGGAACTACAATGAGCAGTTCTTC.

The chain employs TRBV19 and TRBJ1-1, with D maybe TRBD1 (6 bases). Looked up from germline, CDR1 is LNHDA and CDR2 is SQIVND (reference sequence). The ends were cut back, 7 bases at V and 6 bases at J, with 15 bases in the middle. The CDR3 is 13 residues long. CDR3: CASIDRYSAEAFF. CDR3 nucleotide sequence: TGTGCCAGTATCGACAGGTACAGCGCTGAAGCTTTCTTT.

The gene calls are TRBV12-5 and TRBJ1-6; unclear D gene. CDR3 length: 13 residues. Trimming removed 4 bases from V and 10 bases from J, with 11 bases in between. Per germline, CDR1 LGHNT and CDR2 FRNRAP. CDR3 loop: CASGSGVESPLHF. The CDR3, as DNA: TGTGCTAGTGGTTCCGGGGTTGAGTCACCCCTCCACTTT.

The chain employs TRBV9 and TRBJ1-3, with TRBD1 matching 8 bases. The CDR3 totals 15 residues. V lost 7 bases and J lost 3; bases outside the gene matches: 9. Germline V lookup: CDR1 SGDLS, CDR2 YYNGEE. The CDR3 spells CASGPTGAYGNTIYF. The CDR3 DNA reads as TGTGCCAGCGGACCGACAGGGGCGTATGGAAACACCATATATTTT.

This chain uses TRBV7-8 with TRBJ1-1, with TRBD1 matching over 8 bases. CDR3 length: 15 residues. Germline CDR1 and CDR2: SGHVS and FQNEAQ. V trimming: 3 bases; J trimming: 2 bases; junction bases outside the gene matches: 5. The CDR3 sequence is CASSFGTGLNTEAFF. CDR3 coding DNA: TGTGCCAGCAGCTTCGGGACAGGCTTAAACACTGAAGCTTTCTTT.

The chain employs TRBV19 and TRBJ1-4; D gene ambiguous. This CDR3 is built from 11 residues. Trimming cost V 5 bases and J 8 bases, with 6 bases left between them. Germline V CDR1 and CDR2: LNHDA, SQIVND (reference sequence). CDR3 sequence reads: CASSEREKLFF. CDR3 sequence (DNA): TGTGCCAGTAGTGAGAGGGAAAAACTGTTTTTT.

The rearrangement uses TRBV7-2 and TRBJ2-7; TRBD1 agrees at 8 bases. The V segment lost 4 bases and the J segment 5 bases; nucleotides outside the gene matches: 10. The germline CDR1 and CDR2 sequences are SGHTA and FQGNSA. CDR3 size: 15 residues. The CDR3 loop is CASSSIATGVHEQYF. The CDR3 nucleotides read TGTGCCAGCAGCTCGATTGCGACAGGGGTCCACGAGCAGTACTTC.

The CDR3 DNA is TGTGCCAGCAGCTGGGACAGGGGGAATAATTCACCCCTCCACTTT. Translating it yields CASSWDRGNNSPLHF. V usage is TRBV5-5 and J usage is TRBJ1-6, with 11 bases aligning to TRBD1. V gave up 3 bases and J gave up 5 bases; unmatched junction bases: 1. Germline V CDR1 and CDR2: SGHKS, YYEKEE (reference sequence). This CDR3 contains 15 residues.

The chain uses TRBV12-2 and TRBJ2-7; the table's D call of TRBD1 was not tested on the DNA. TRBV12-2 is shown as a pseudogene. The CDR3 runs 15 residues. The CDR3 spells CASRIPFDRGDEQYF. The DNA for the CDR3 is TGTGCAAGTCGCATACCTTTTGACAGGGGCGACGAGCAGTACTTC.

The chain recombines TRBV5-6 with TRBJ2-7; D uncertain. Germline-derived CDR1 and CDR2 are SGHDT and YYEEEE. Trimming took 0 bases from V and 2 from J, leaving 12 bases between them. CDR3 length: 15 residues. For the CDR3, the DNA is TGTGCCAGCAGCTTGGTCGCGGAACCTCCCTACGAGCAGTACTTC. Protein: CASSLVAEPPYEQYF.

V gene TRBV9 combines with J gene TRBJ1-1; D not certain. Trimming took off 1 base at V and 1 base at J, with 8 bases between the two ends. The V gene's germline CDR1 is SGDLS and CDR2 YYNGEE. The CDR3 spans 14 residues. CDR3 in amino acids: CASSVFEQNTEAFF. CDR3 coding DNA: TGTGCCAGCAGCGTATTTGAACAGAACACTGAAGCTTTCTTT.

This sequence joins TRBV5-1 and TRBJ1-2; 9 bases agree with TRBD1. Germline lookup yields CDR1 SGHRS and CDR2 YFSETQ. V shed 0 bases and J 6 bases; nucleotides not matched to a gene: 3. The CDR3 contains 14 residues. As DNA, the CDR3 is TGCGCCAGCAGCTTGGACAGGGGGCGGGATGGCTACACCTTC. Translating gives CASSLDRGRDGYTF.

V is TRBV5-1 and J is TRBJ2-5, with 9 nucleotides matching TRBD1. V lost 2 bases and J lost 5; bases outside the gene matches: 13. The CDR3 covers 17 residues. Germline assignment: CDR1 SGHRS and CDR2 YFSETQ. The CDR3 DNA follows: TGCGCCAGCAGCTTTTTTTCTCCCGGACAGGGGACGGAGACCCAGTACTTC. Its protein is CASSFFSPGQGTETQYF.

The chain uses TRBV6-5 and TRBJ1-2, with TRBD1 identical over 8 bases. CDR1 MNHEY and CDR2 SVGAGI come from the germline V gene. With 0 bases clipped from V and 7 bases from J, the junction kept 7 bases outside the gene matches. This CDR3 is 15 amino acids long. The CDR3 here is CASSYSGQGRSGYTF. CDR3 bases: TGTGCCAGCAGTTACTCAGGACAGGGTAGGAGTGGCTACACCTTC.

This chain links TRBV19 with TRBJ2-2, with a tentative D call TRBD1 (5 bases). Per germline, CDR1 LNHDA and CDR2 SQIVND (reference sequence). The CDR3 contains 16 residues. The V and J ends lost 2 bases and 4 bases respectively, with 14 bases between them. The chain's CDR3 is CASSINRGSGTGELFF. The CDR3, as DNA: TGTGCCAGTAGTATAAATAGGGGATCGGGCACCGGGGAGCTGTTTTTT.

The chain joins TRBV27 to TRBJ1-1; D remains ambiguous. The germline V gene encodes CDR1 MNHEY and CDR2 SMNVEV (reference sequence). Trimming cost V 5 bases and J 0 bases, with 10 bases left between them. The CDR3 covers 14 residues. DNA for the CDR3: TGTGCCAGCAGTATTAATCTAATGAACACTGAAGCTTTCTTT. As protein: CASSINLMNTEAFF.

In its sample, this clone was seen a few times. Here the CDR3 DNA reads TGTGCCAGCAGTGGAGACAGGAGTAACACAGATACGCAGTATTTT. Its translation: CASSGDRSNTDTQYF. The chain employs TRBV2 and TRBJ2-3, with D maybe TRBD1 (6 bases). The CDR3 has 15 amino acids. The germline V gene has CDR1 SNHLY and CDR2 FYNNEI. V was shortened by 4 bases and J by 2 bases, with 13 bases between the two germline ends.

The chain links TRBV7-8 to TRBJ1-5; a possible D gene is TRBD1 (5 bases). The V end was cut by 5 bases, the J end by 6 bases, with 11 bases between. Germline V gene sequence: CDR1 SGHVS, CDR2 FQNEAQ. CDR3 size: 13 residues. Written as DNA, the CDR3 is TGTGCCAGCAGCCCGGGGGAGGCTCAGCCCCAGCATTTT. Translation gives CASSPGEAQPQHF.

The rearrangement joins TRBV19 to TRBJ2-2; no firm D call. CDR3 length equals 17 residues. From germline, CDR1 is LNHDA and CDR2 SQIVND (reference sequence). V was shortened by 7 bases and J by 6 bases, with 24 bases between the two germline ends. Here the CDR3 DNA reads TGTGCCAGTACCCGAGCAGGCCAGAACAGTGTCCCCGGGGAGCTGTTTTTT. Translating gives CASTRAGQNSVPGELFF.

This clone has only one observation. CDR3: CASSQYIFGATEAFF. The DNA for the CDR3 is TGCGCCAGCAGCCAGTATATATTCGGTGCCACTGAAGCTTTCTTT. The chain recombines TRBV4-1 with TRBJ1-1; D call uncertain. This CDR3 has 15 residues. Germline V gene sequence: CDR1 MGHRA, CDR2 YSYEKL. Trimming shortened V by 3 bases and J by 4 bases, and 15 bases separated the two germline ends.

The chain carries TRBV5-6 and TRBJ1-2; 10 bases fit TRBD1. The V gene's germline CDR1 is SGHDT and CDR2 YYEEEE. The V and J ends lost 0 bases and 8 bases, in that order; junction bases with no gene match: 13. This CDR3 has 17 amino acids. The CDR3: CASSLESGTGVSRGYTF. CDR3 DNA sequence: TGTGCCAGCAGCTTGGAGTCCGGGACAGGGGTGAGTCGAGGCTACACCTTC.

V and J are TRBV19 and TRBJ2-3; TRBD1 matches at 9 bases. Germline V gene lookup returns CDR1 LNHDA and CDR2 SQIVND (reference sequence). Trimming removed 6 bases from V and 3 bases from J; junction bases left unmatched: 13. The CDR3 is made up of 17 amino acids. This chain's CDR3 is CASRSLGQGGRTDTQYF. In nucleotides, the CDR3 is TGTGCCAGTAGGTCCTTGGGACAGGGAGGGAGAACAGATACGCAGTATTTT.

The chain employs TRBV27 and TRBJ1-2, with no clear D. V was clipped by 5 bases and J by 5 bases, with 15 bases between them. The germline CDR1 and CDR2 sequences are MNHEY and SMNVEV (reference sequence). This CDR3 comprises 14 residues. This chain's CDR3 is CASSAEGPGYGYTF. The CDR3, as DNA: TGTGCCAGCAGTGCAGAGGGCCCGGGGTATGGCTACACCTTC.

The chain has TRBV6-5 and TRBJ1-3; 7 bases line up with TRBD1. The CDR3 extends over 14 amino acids. CDR1 is MNHEY and CDR2 is SVGAGI in the germline V gene. V trimming: 5 bases; J trimming: 4 bases; junction bases outside the gene matches: 5. The CDR3 here is CASSRQGSGNTIYF. CDR3 nucleotide sequence: TGTGCCAGCAGTCGACAGGGATCAGGAAACACCATATATTTT.

The chain carries TRBV6-1 and TRBJ1-2; 7 bases are shared with TRBD1. V gave up 10 bases and J gave up 7 bases; unmatched junction bases: 9. The germline V gene has CDR1 MNHNS and CDR2 SASEGT. CDR3 size: 12 residues. The CDR3 is CATKLTGTGYTF. The CDR3 bases are TGTGCCACAAAATTGACAGGGACTGGCTACACCTTC.

In this sample, this clone turned up once. The J gene is TRBJ1-3, the V gene TRBV10-1, with TRBD1 as a possible D gene (5 bases). Trimming left V 6 bases short and J 5 bases short, with 14 bases between. Germline assignment: CDR1 WNHNN and CDR2 SYGVQD (reference sequence). This CDR3 is built from 14 residues. The CDR3 reads CASRGLRNRNTIYF. The CDR3 DNA reads as TGCGCCAGCAGGGGGCTTCGAAACCGAAACACCATATATTTT.